This TCR beta chain was recovered during a study of early T cells in non-severe SARS-CoV-2 infection. Study information: Unpaired chains resulted from sequencing bulk RNA of unsorted whole blood.

This clonotype was seen repeatedly, ten times or more. One entry per CDR3 protein, called by TCRdb with MiXCR from the 5' RACE reads. The data show over 55,000 distinct CDR3 sequences, with about an eighth seen just once and 0.95% to 1.5% held by the top ten. What was sequenced was whole blood. The sequence was obtained from an adult who was a healthcare worker with PCR-confirmed SARS-CoV-2 infection or an uninfected control (not recorded which).

The CDR3 nucleotides are TGTGCCAGTAGTATAAACTCGGGTGGCAAGGGGGAGCTGTTTTTT. Amino acid sequence: CASSINSGGKGELFF. The chain carries TRBV19 and TRBJ2-2, with D unresolved. The V end lost 2 bases, the J end lost 8 bases, and 15 bases lay between the germline ends. The CDR3 is made up of 15 amino acids. The germline CDR1 and CDR2 sequences are LNHDA and SQIVND (reference sequence).